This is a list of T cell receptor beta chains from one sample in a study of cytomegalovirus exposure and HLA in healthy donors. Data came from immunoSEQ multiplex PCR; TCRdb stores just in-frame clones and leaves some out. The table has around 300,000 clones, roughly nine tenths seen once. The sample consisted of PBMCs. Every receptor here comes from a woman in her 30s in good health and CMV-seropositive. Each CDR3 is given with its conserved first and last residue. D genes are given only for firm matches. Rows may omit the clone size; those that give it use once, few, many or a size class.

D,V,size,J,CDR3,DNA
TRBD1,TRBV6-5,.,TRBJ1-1,CASRGGQAQQRAFF,TGTGCCAGCAGAGGGGGACAGGCCCAACAGCGGGCTTTCTTT
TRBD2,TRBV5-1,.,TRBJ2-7,CASSLVSGLAGGPLEQYF,TGCGCCAGCAGCTTGGTTTCGGGACTAGCGGGAGGGCCTCTCGAGCAGTACTTC
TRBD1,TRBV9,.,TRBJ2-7,CASSVTGASSYEQYF,TGTGCCAGCAGCGTCACAGGGGCGAGCTCCTACGAGCAGTACTTC
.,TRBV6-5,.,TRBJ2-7,CASKRRGQLSYEQYF,TGTGCCAGCAAAAGGAGGGGGCAACTCTCCTACGAGCAGTACTTC
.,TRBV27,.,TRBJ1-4,CASRMKAGILFF,TGTGCCAGCAGGATGAAGGCGGGTATACTGTTTTTT
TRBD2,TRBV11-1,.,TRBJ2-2,CASSFWTSGINTGELFF,TGTGCCAGCAGCTTCTGGACTAGCGGGATTAACACCGGGGAGCTGTTTTTT
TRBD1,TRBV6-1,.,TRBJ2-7,CASRTPGTGSYEQYF,TGTGCCAGCAGGACCCCCGGGACAGGGTCCTACGAGCAGTACTTC
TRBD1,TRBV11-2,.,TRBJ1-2,CASSNDRVEGYTF,TGTGCCAGCAGCAACGACAGGGTTGAAGGCTACACCTTC
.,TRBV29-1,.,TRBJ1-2,CSVDLAFRGKDYGYTF,TGCAGCGTTGATTTAGCCTTTAGGGGTAAGGACTATGGCTACACCTTC
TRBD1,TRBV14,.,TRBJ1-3,CASSRYRQGYLGNTIYF,TGTGCCAGCAGCCGTTATCGACAGGGCTATCTTGGAAACACCATATATTTT
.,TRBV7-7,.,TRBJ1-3,CASSPIDVYAGQIQNTIYF,TGTGCCAGCAGCCCAATTGACGTCTACGCCGGCCAGATACAAAACACCATATATTTT
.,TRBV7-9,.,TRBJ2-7,CASSLVRGSYEQYF,TGTGCCAGCAGCTTAGTTAGGGGCTCCTACGAGCAGTACTTC
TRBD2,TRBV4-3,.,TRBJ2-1,CASSQDTGGPGNEQFF,TGCGCCAGCAGCCAAGATACGGGGGGACCGGGGAATGAGCAGTTCTTC
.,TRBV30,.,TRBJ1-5,CAWSPDSIGGSNQPQHF,TGTGCCTGGAGTCCCGATTCCATAGGGGGAAGCAATCAGCCCCAGCATTTT
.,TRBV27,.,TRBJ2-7,CASSFADKPYEQYF,TGTGCCAGCAGTTTCGCGGACAAGCCCTACGAGCAGTACTTC
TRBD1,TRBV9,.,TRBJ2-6,CASSQGGFAGANVLTF,TGTGCCAGCAGCCAAGGGGGCTTTGCTGGGGCCAACGTCCTGACTTTC
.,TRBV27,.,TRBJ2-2,CASSFQGNTGELFF,TGTGCCAGCAGTTTCCAAGGAAACACCGGGGAGCTGTTTTTT
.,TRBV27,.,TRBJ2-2,CASSIPRAGRPGELFF,TGTGCCAGCAGTATACCCCGGGCAGGGCGCCCCGGGGAGCTGTTTTTT
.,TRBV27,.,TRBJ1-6,CASGATRTNSPLHF,TGTGCCAGCGGGGCCACCCGGACTAATTCACCCCTCCACTTT
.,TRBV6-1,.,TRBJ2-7,CASSEGGRLYEQYF,TGTGCCAGCAGTGAAGGGGGGCGATTGTACGAGCAGTACTTC
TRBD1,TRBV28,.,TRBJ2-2,CASWTGGGTGELFF,TGTGCCAGCTGGACAGGGGGCGGGACCGGGGAGCTGTTTTTT
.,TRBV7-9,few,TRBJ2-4,CASSPLIPVGDKNIQYF,TGTGCCAGCAGCCCCCTAATACCGGTCGGGGACAAAAACATTCAGTACTTC
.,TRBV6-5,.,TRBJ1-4,CASSYGGQGNEKLFF,TGTGCCAGCAGTTACGGGGGGCAGGGGAATGAAAAACTGTTTTTT
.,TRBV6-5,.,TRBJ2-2,CASSYGAGELFF,TGTGCCAGCAGTTACGGCGCCGGGGAGCTGTTTTTT
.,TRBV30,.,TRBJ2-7,CAWSEPEGSDPYEQYF,TGTGCCTGGAGCGAACCGGAGGGTTCCGACCCCTACGAGCAGTACTTC
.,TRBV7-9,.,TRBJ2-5,CASSLPWTSQETQYF,TGTGCCAGCAGCTTACCATGGACAAGTCAAGAGACCCAGTACTTC
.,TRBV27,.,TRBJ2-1,CASSLSGGNEQFF,TGTGCCAGCAGTTTATCGGGTGGCAATGAGCAGTTCTTC
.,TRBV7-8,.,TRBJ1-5,CASSSLKVADSNQPQHF,TGTGCCAGCAGCTCCTTAAAAGTGGCAGATAGCAATCAGCCCCAGCATTTT
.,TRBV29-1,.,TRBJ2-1,CSVNPGTYNEQFF,TGCAGCGTGAACCCAGGGACCTACAATGAGCAGTTCTTC
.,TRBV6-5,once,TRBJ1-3,CASRGVGIGNTIYF,TGTGCCAGCAGGGGCGTAGGTATTGGAAACACCATATATTTT
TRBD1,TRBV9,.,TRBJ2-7,CASSKGTGLSYEQYF,TGTGCCAGTTCTAAGGGGACAGGTCTCTCCTACGAGCAGTACTTC
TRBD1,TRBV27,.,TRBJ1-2,CASSGDRALYGYTF,TGTGCCAGCAGTGGGGACAGGGCCTTATATGGCTACACCTTC
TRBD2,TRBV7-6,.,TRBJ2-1,CASSMSGLAGNNEQFF,TGTGCCAGCAGCATGTCGGGACTAGCGGGAAACAATGAGCAGTTCTTC
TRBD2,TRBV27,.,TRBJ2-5,CASTAGTSGETQYF,TGTGCCAGCACCGCGGGGACTAGCGGTGAGACCCAGTACTTC
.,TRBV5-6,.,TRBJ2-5,CASSLYGSSRETQYF,TGTGCCAGCAGCTTGTATGGTTCTAGCCGGGAGACCCAGTACTTC
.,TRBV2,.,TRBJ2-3,CASRNTPGRTQYF,TGTGCCAGCAGGAACACCCCAGGGAGGACGCAGTATTTT
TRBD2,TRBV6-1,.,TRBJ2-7,CASSGLAGRSSYEQYF,TGTGCCAGCAGTGGACTAGCGGGGAGGAGCTCCTACGAGCAGTACTTC
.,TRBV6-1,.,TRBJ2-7,CASSEDGRGLRYEQYF,TGTGCCAGCAGTGAAGACGGGCGGGGGCTCCGCTACGAGCAGTACTTC
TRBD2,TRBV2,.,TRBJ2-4,CASAPRGVAKNIQYF,TGTGCCAGCGCACCCCGGGGGGTAGCCAAAAACATTCAGTACTTC
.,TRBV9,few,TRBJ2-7,CASSVGGSSYEQYF,TGTGCCAGCAGCGTAGGTGGCAGCTCCTACGAGCAGTACTTC
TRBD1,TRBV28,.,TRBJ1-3,CASRTTGSGNTIYF,TGTGCCAGCAGAACGACAGGGTCCGGAAACACCATATATTTT
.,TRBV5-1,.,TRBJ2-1,CASSLGDNEQFF,TGCGCCAGCAGCTTGGGAGACAATGAGCAGTTCTTC
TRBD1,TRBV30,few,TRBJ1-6,CAWSGQANSPLHF,TGTGCCTGGAGCGGACAGGCTAATTCACCCCTCCACTTT
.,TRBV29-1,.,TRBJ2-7,CSVGWRDYEQYF,TGCAGCGTTGGATGGAGAGACTACGAGCAGTACTTC
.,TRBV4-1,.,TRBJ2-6,CASSQVGANVLTF,TGCGCCAGCAGCCAAGTTGGGGCCAACGTCCTGACTTTC
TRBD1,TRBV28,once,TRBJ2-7,CASSSPTGGVYEQYF,TGTGCCAGCAGCAGTCCGACAGGGGGGGTCTACGAGCAGTACTTC
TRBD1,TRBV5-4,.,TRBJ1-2,CASSLVRGQDQFFHAGYTF,TGTGCCAGCAGCTTGGTACGCGGACAGGATCAGTTTTTTCATGCGGGGTACACCTTC
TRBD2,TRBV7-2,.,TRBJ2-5,CASSAQTSGGQETQYF,TGTGCCAGCAGCGCACAGACTAGCGGGGGACAAGAGACCCAGTACTTC
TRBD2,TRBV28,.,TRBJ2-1,CASSLSRLAGSLGEQFF,TGTGCCAGCAGTTTATCTAGACTAGCGGGGAGCCTAGGGGAGCAGTTCTTC